This TCR beta chain came from a study of blood T cell repertoires in COVID-19. About the study: Samples taken during acute and convalescent COVID-19 were collected in the United States, Italy and Spain.

The repertoire was sequenced with immunoSEQ multiplex PCR; TCRdb's copy has only in-frame clones and lacks some. This table holds about 100,000 clones, about nine tenths found once. The CDR3 runs to 15 residues. The J segment lost 8 bases and the V segment lost 7 bases, leaving 11 bases of the junction unmatched. In germline, CDR1 is LNHDA, CDR2 SQIVND (reference sequence). The gene calls are TRBV19 and TRBJ1-2; TRBD1 matches 12 bases. This TCR was recovered from a man aged 50 to 60 with acute or convalescent COVID-19. Material: peripheral blood. As DNA, the CDR3 is TGTGCCAGTAAGCCGGGACAGGGGGCTTTGGAAGGCTACACCTTC. It yields the protein CASKPGQGALEGYTF.